This T cell receptor beta chain was recovered during a study of shared clonotypes between healthy human individuals (dated by TCRdb to about 2020). For context, the study as a whole: A couple of women and three men aged 18 to 49 years were included in the cohort. For each donor, three plates each were used for CD4 naive and CD4 memory, two plates were used for CD8 naive, and one plate was used for CD8 memory. To estimate repertoire size and how much clonotypes are shared between individuals, the study performed deep sequencing of blood TCR repertoires from roughly five healthy adults. Libraries were prepared and TCR repertoires were sequenced by different laboratories using diverse techniques, in order to increase sequencing depth and limit assay-specific biases. Each donor's leukapheresis produced roughly between roughly 0.9 and 9 billion PBMCs.

TCR CDR3 regions were amplified from genomic DNA by multiplex PCR using the deep immunoSEQ assay. Extracted genomic DNA from each cell subset was spread evenly across all wells of several immunoSEQ 96-well plates, with each plate serving as a replicate. Each replicate PCR for sorted subsets received approximately 200 ng genomic DNA, equal to about 29,000 T cell genomes. Purified libraries were measured with a Qubit 3.0 fluorometer, size-checked on a Bioanalyzer 2100, and measured again with the KAPA Library Quantification kit. A separate single-read 150-cycle Illumina NextSeq 550 flow cell was used to sequence each immunoSEQ 96-well plate. For the original study's pipeline: Because the immunoSEQ output held only junctional sequences and lacked quality scores, the filtering could not match the filtering applied to full-length reads. To assign V/J genes and CDR3, sequences were annotated using PyIR, a Python wrapper for IgBLAST v1.9, with IMGT germline references. Reads with weak V/J assignments (E-value above 1e-6), missing CDR3, stop codons, out-of-frame junctions, or ambiguous translated residues were removed. V3J clonotypes were defined by identical inferred V gene, J gene, and CDR3 amino acid sequence. To compute the percentage overlap between repertoires, the number of shared unique clonotypes was divided by the size of the smaller repertoire. Repertoire richness was assessed with RTK rarefaction, the Chao1 estimator, and Recon v2.1 estimates of unobserved clonotypes. Generation probabilities for all TCRbeta clonotypes obtained by the gDNA method from a handful of donors were computed using OLGA. TCRdb stores this immuneACCESS table with in-frame sequences only. Part of the clones is absent; in the studies checked, under half of the shortfall reflects unresolved V genes, and no reason is known for the rest. V and J calls and clone size come straight from that table; D and trimming were deduced from the DNA. The sample table shows around 550,000 clones, and 85% to 95% are seen once. Approximately 0.11% of the sample goes to the ten largest clones.

This clone was seen more than once but under ten times. No cognate antigen has been identified for it. Base qualities are not at hand, and no much larger clone is one base apart. The germline ends are 12 bases apart after V is trimmed by 5 bases and J by 11 bases. The germline V gene yields SGHNT for CDR1 and YENEEA for CDR2. The CDR3, from cysteine to phenylalanine, totals 11 residues. This entry keeps only the CDR3 DNA: 33 bases, framed from base 1. CD8 naive samples were CD45RO-negative cells positively selected for CCR7, giving a CD45RA+CCR7+ population that excluded TemRA cells. Donors were healthy HIV-negative adults with no recently reported acute infections or vaccinations. Every donor was a Caucasian adult residing in Nashville, Tennessee, USA. Blood was obtained by leukapheresis, after which PBMCs were separated by Ficoll-Histopaque density gradient centrifugation and cryopreserved in liquid nitrogen vapor phase. Analytical flow cytometry was used to check the purity and quantity of every magnetically sorted T cell population. Genomic DNA was isolated from every sorted fraction and measured by UV absorbance on a Nanodrop 2000c.

Overall study results and their limits: Only blood was sampled, and tissue TCR repertoires likely differ from those in blood. Clonotypes shared by all four sorted-subset donors showed higher generation probabilities than non-shared clonotypes. Because the study included only a small number of donors, the genetic and exposure-history diversity represented was limited. Pairwise subsampling led to the expectation that sequencing depth would affect the degree of clonotype sharing among donors. Rarefaction of sorted-subset datasets indicated incomplete sequencing despite the large sequencing depth. Naive subsets generally had larger estimated clonotype richness than memory subsets. Across four donors, roughly 5% of naive CD4, approximately 3.6% of naive CD8, under 2.5% of memory CD4, and roughly 0.41% of memory CD8 clonotypes were shared.

The chain links TRBV11-3 with TRBJ1-1; the D gene lacks a confident call. This clonotype was obtained from a woman younger than 45 in good health. The sample consisted of naive CD8+ T cells sorted from blood. The cell subset or site label here, explained by the study, means: CD45RA+CCR7+. Here is the DNA: TGTGCCAGCAGCAGGCGTCCTACCGCTTTCTTT. It is translated as CASSRRPTAFF.